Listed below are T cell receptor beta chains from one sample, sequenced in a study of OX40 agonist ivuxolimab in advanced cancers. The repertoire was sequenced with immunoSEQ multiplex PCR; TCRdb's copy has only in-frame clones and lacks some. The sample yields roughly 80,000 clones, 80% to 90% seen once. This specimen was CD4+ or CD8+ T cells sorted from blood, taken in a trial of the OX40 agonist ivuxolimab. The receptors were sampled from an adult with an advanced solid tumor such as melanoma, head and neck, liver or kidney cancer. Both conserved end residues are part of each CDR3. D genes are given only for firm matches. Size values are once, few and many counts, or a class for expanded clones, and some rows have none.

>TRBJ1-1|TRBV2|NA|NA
TGTGCCGGGTCGATCCAAGGGTTCACTGAAGCTTTCTTT
CAGSIQGFTEAFF
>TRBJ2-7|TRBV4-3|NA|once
TGCGCCAGCAGCCAAGTATGGGCAGGGACCTACGAGCAGTACTTC
CASSQVWAGTYEQYF
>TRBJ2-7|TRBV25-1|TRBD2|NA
TGTGCCAGCGGTCGGACTAGCGGCTACGAGCAGTACTTC
CASGRTSGYEQYF
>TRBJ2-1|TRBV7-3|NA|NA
TGTGCCAGCAGCTTAGGCGGGGACTCCTACAATGAGCAGTTCTTC
CASSLGGDSYNEQFF
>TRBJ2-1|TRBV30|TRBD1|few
TGTGCCTGGAGTGGGGACAGGAACAATGAGCAGTTCTTC
CAWSGDRNNEQFF
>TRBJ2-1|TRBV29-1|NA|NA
TGCAGCCTACGGGACAACAATGAGCAGTTCTTC
CSLRDNNEQFF
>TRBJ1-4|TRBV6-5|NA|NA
TGTGCCAGCAGTTACTGGCGGAACGGTGATGAAAAACTGTTTTTT
CASSYWRNGDEKLFF
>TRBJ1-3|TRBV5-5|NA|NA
TGTGCCAGCAGCTTGAGGGGCGCCACCATATATTTT
CASSLRGATIYF
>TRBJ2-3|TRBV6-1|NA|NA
TGTGCCAGCAGGGTAACAGGGTTCGGCACAGATACGCAGTATTTT
CASRVTGFGTDTQYF
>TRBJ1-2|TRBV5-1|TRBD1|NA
TGCGCCAGCAGCTCAACAGGGGGCGCCTATGGCTACACCTTC
CASSSTGGAYGYTF
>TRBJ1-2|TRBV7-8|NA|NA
TGTGCCAGCAGCTTAGGACGGGACTATGGCTACACCTTC
CASSLGRDYGYTF
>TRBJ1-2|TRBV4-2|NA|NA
TGTGCCAGCAGCCCGAACGGTAACTATGGCTACACCTTC
CASSPNGNYGYTF
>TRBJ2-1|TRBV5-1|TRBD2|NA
TGCGCCAGCAGCAAAACTAGCGGGGGGGACAATGAGCAGTTCTTC
CASSKTSGGDNEQFF
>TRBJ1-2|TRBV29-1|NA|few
TGCAGCGTTGAAGGGGGTGCTAACTATGGCTACACCTTC
CSVEGGANYGYTF
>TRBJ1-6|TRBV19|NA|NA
TGTGCCAGTAGTATGGCAGGGAGCTCACCCCTCCACTTT
CASSMAGSSPLHF
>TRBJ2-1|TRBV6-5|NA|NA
TGTGCCAGCAGCCCTCGACCCGCCCATGAGCAGTTCTTC
CASSPRPAHEQFF
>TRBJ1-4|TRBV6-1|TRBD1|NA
TGTGCCATCAGTGAAGGGGACAGGGAAAATGAAAAACTGTTTTTT
CAISEGDRENEKLFF
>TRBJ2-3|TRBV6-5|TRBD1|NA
TGTGCCAGCAGTTCTACAGGGGGCACAGATACGCAGTATTTT
CASSSTGGTDTQYF
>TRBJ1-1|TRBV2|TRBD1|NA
TGTGCCAGCAATCCGGGACAGATGAGGGAAGCTTTCTTT
CASNPGQMREAFF
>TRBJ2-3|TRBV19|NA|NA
TGTGCCAGTAGTATAGGAGGGGGAAGGGATACGCAGTATTTT
CASSIGGGRDTQYF
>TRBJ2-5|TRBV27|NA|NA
TGTGCCAGCAGTTTATCCCAGGGTCGGGAGACCCAGTACTTC
CASSLSQGRETQYF
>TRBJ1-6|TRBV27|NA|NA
TGTGCCAGCAAAGCCAGGGGCGCCTATAATTCACCCCTCCACTTT
CASKARGAYNSPLHF
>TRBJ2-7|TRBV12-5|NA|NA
TGTGCTAGTGGTTTGGTGATCGGGCCCAGTAGTAACGAGCAGTACTTC
CASGLVIGPSSNEQYF
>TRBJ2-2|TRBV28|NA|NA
TGTGCCAGCAGAGACCGAGACAGAAACACCGGGGAGCTGTTTTTT
CASRDRDRNTGELFF
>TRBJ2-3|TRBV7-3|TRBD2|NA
TGTGCCAGCAGCTTAGGGATAGCGGGAGATGGGACAGATACGCAGTATTTT
CASSLGIAGDGTDTQYF